The 18 T cell receptor beta chains reported below all come from one sample, sequenced in a study of blood T cell repertoires in COVID-19. Assay: immunoSEQ multiplex PCR; the TCRdb copy retains only in-frame clones and omits some. The sample consists of 35,000 to 50,000 clones, about 88% of them appearing once. Sample: peripheral blood. All receptors come from a human donor in a cohort sampled during active COVID-19.

The chain has TRBV5-6 and TRBJ1-2; TRBD1 agrees at 12 bases. V was clipped by 4 bases and J by 1 base; unmatched bases: 11. CDR3 length: 18 residues. CDR1 and CDR2 from the germline V gene are SGHDT and YYEEEE. This CDR3 reads CASSRGQGAGVDNYGYTF. The DNA for the CDR3 is TGTGCCAGCAGCCGGGGACAGGGGGCCGGGGTAGATAACTATGGCTACACCTTC.

This clone was picked up one time. This chain links TRBV3-1 (or the pseudogene TRBV3-2) with TRBJ1-6, with no clear D. V lost 2 bases and J lost 13, with 12 bases in between. CDR1 and CDR2 from the germline V gene are LGHDT and YNNKEL (reference sequence). The CDR3 is made up of 13 amino acids. CDR3 region: CASSQTRGFPLHF. The CDR3 nucleotides are TGTGCCAGCAGCCAAACCCGGGGTTTTCCCCTCCACTTT.

This chain joins TRBV27 and TRBJ1-1; D ambiguous. The V gene lost 3 bases and the J gene lost 2 bases, with 7 bases spanning the gap. The length of the CDR3 is 13 residues. In germline, CDR1 is MNHEY, CDR2 SMNVEV (reference sequence). The CDR3 protein is CASSFTGNTEAFF. For the CDR3, the DNA is TGTGCCAGCAGTTTTACCGGTAACACTGAAGCTTTCTTT.

This chain uses TRBV19 with TRBJ2-2; TRBD1 matches 7 bases. Germline V gene lookup returns CDR1 LNHDA and CDR2 SQIVND (reference sequence). This CDR3 comprises 15 residues. Losses at the gene ends were 3 bases for V and 3 bases for J; bases not matched to a gene: 4. Written as DNA, the CDR3 is TGTGCCAGTAGTATCCTTGACAGGGACACCGGGGAGCTGTTTTTT. This encodes CASSILDRDTGELFF.

CDR3 sequence reads: CASSSRTSGINEQYF. The CDR3 DNA reads TGTGCCAGCAGCTCGAGGACTAGCGGGATCAACGAGCAGTACTTC. The chain links TRBV7-9 to TRBJ2-7; 12 nucleotides align to TRBD2. The length of the CDR3 is 15 residues. Looked up from germline, CDR1 is SEHNR and CDR2 is FQNEAQ (reference sequence). The ends lost 4 bases at V and 5 bases at J; junction bases unmatched: 6.

The sample holds one count of this clone. CDR3 residues: CASSQPPPPDFNEAFF. CDR3 nucleotide sequence: TGCGCCAGCAGTCAACCCCCACCCCCCGACTTTAATGAAGCTTTCTTT. The chain is built from TRBV23-1 and TRBJ1-1; unclear D gene. TRBV23-1 qualifies as an ORF whose function is uncertain. This CDR3 is built from 16 residues. Trimming cost V 2 bases and J 7 bases, with 20 bases left between them.

The gene calls are TRBV28 and TRBJ2-3; 8 nucleotides agree with TRBD2. V lost 5 bases to trimming and J lost 6 bases; unmatched junction nucleotides: 7. Germline assignment: CDR1 MDHEN and CDR2 SYDVKM. The CDR3 contains 14 residues. CDR3 in amino acids: CASSGDGRADTQYF. DNA for the CDR3: TGTGCCAGCAGTGGAGACGGGAGGGCCGATACGCAGTATTTT.

The CDR3 nucleotides read TGTGCCAGCAGCGAGAAGGGGACTGGAAACACCATATATTTT. Amino acids: CASSEKGTGNTIYF. V gene TRBV9 combines with J gene TRBJ1-3; tentative D call: TRBD1 (5 bases). The V gene's germline CDR1 is SGDLS and CDR2 YYNGEE. V lost 3 bases and J lost 2, with 9 bases in between. CDR3 length equals 14 residues.

The chain couples TRBV15 to TRBJ2-7, with 13 bases that match TRBD2. This CDR3 region has 15 residues. Per germline, CDR1 LNHNV and CDR2 YYDKDF (reference sequence). After removal of 3 bases from V and 8 bases from J, the junction contained 7 bases not matched to a gene. The CDR3 bases are TGTGCCACCAGCAGGACCGGGACTAGCGGGAACAAGCAGTACTTC. Amino acid sequence: CATSRTGTSGNKQYF.

This clone was seen only once. The chain combines TRBV7-9 with TRBJ2-1, with 9 positions matching TRBD2. Germline lookup yields CDR1 SEHNR and CDR2 FQNEAQ (reference sequence). The CDR3 has 15 residues. J lost 9 bases, V lost 5 bases, and 11 bases had no gene match. In nucleotides, the CDR3 is TGTGCCAGCAGCCCCGTCGGGCGGGAGGGTACTGAGCAGTTCTTC. Amino acids: CASSPVGREGTEQFF.

This chain links TRBV7-6 with TRBJ1-6; D remains ambiguous. The germline V and J ends were trimmed by 0 bases and 11 bases, with 8 bases remaining between them. The CDR3 is made up of 13 amino acids. Germline lookup yields CDR1 SGHVS and CDR2 FNYEAQ. The CDR3 sequence is CASSLARETPLHF. DNA for the CDR3: TGTGCCAGCAGCTTAGCTAGGGAGACACCCCTCCACTTT.

The chain is built from TRBV19 and TRBJ1-1; D is undetermined. This CDR3 spans 13 amino acids. Germline CDR1 is LNHDA and CDR2 is SQIVND (reference sequence). V lost 3 bases and J lost 2, with 7 bases in between. The CDR3 is CASSINSNTEAFF. The CDR3 DNA sequence: TGTGCCAGTAGTATCAACAGTAACACTGAAGCTTTCTTT. Variable domain in full (rest from reference TRBV19 and TRBJ1-1): DGGITQSPKYLFRKEGQNVTLSCEQNLNHDAMYWYRQDPGQGLRLIYYSQIVNDFQKGDIAEGYSVSREKKESFPLTVTSAQKNPTAFYLCASSINSNTEAFFGQGTRLTVV.

The chain has TRBV5-6 and TRBJ2-2; D might be TRBD2 (5 bases). The germline CDR1 and CDR2 sequences are SGHDT and YYEEEE. Trimming removed 0 bases from V and 3 bases from J, with 9 bases in between. This CDR3 contains 15 residues. The CDR3 DNA reads TGTGCCAGCAGCTTGGGGGGAGTAGACACCGGGGAGCTGTTTTTT. Translation: CASSLGGVDTGELFF. The entire variable domain, with the rest obtained from reference TRBV5-6 and TRBJ2-2, is as follows: DAGVTQSPTHLIKTRGQQVTLRCSPKSGHDTVSWYQQALGQGPQFIFQYYEEEERQRGNFPDRFSGHQFPNYSSELNVNALLLGDSALYLCASSLGGVDTGELFFGEGSRLTVL.

The chain uses TRBV2 and TRBJ2-1, with D unresolved. CDR1 is SNHLY, CDR2 FYNNEI, per germline. The CDR3 totals 13 residues. Between the trimmed V and J ends, which lost 2 bases and 8 bases, there was a span of 10 bases. CDR3 sequence: CASSETGPYEQFF. CDR3 in DNA: TGTGCCAGCAGTGAAACGGGTCCCTATGAGCAGTTCTTC.

V gene TRBV27 combines with J gene TRBJ2-1, with D tentatively TRBD1 (5 bases). V lost 0 bases and J 0 bases, leaving 12 bases between the germline ends. From germline, CDR1 is MNHEY and CDR2 SMNVEV (reference sequence). The CDR3 runs 17 residues. The CDR3 DNA reads as TGTGCCAGCAGTTTATCATGGCGGCAGGGCTCCTACAATGAGCAGTTCTTC. This translates into CASSLSWRQGSYNEQFF.

The chain links TRBV20-1 to TRBJ2-7; D call uncertain. The CDR3 extends over 12 amino acids. V was pared by 3 bases and J by 2 bases, with 8 bases between. Germline values: CDR1 DFQATT, CDR2 SNEGSKA (reference sequence). CDR3 in amino acids: CSASKQPYEQYF. Written as DNA, the CDR3 is TGCAGTGCTAGTAAACAGCCCTACGAGCAGTACTTC.

This clone was recorded once. The chain links TRBV7-9 to TRBJ2-2; 8 bases are shared with TRBD2. Per the germline V gene, CDR1 is SEHNR and CDR2 is FQNEAQ (reference sequence). Germline trimming cut 1 base from V and 0 bases from J; bases unmatched to any gene: 1. The CDR3 totals 16 residues. CDR3 nucleotide sequence: TGTGCCAGCAGCTTAGGGGGACTAGCGAACACCGGGGAGCTGTTTTTT. Translation: CASSLGGLANTGELFF.

V usage is TRBV6-6 and J usage is TRBJ1-6, with 7 bases that match TRBD1. V shed 5 bases and J 5 bases; nucleotides not matched to a gene: 3. The CDR3 runs to 14 residues. From germline, CDR1 is MNHNY and CDR2 SVGAGI (reference sequence). The CDR3 DNA reads TGTGCCAGCAGTCTGACAGGGAATAATTCACCCCTCCACTTT. Protein product: CASSLTGNNSPLHF.